This T cell receptor beta chain was sequenced for a study of response to subunit inactivated influenza vaccine. General study points: It was suggested by the authors that few new T cells are recruited by each seasonal influenza vaccination.

A note on this clonotype: No antigen is known for it.

Germline assignment: CDR1 SGHTA and CDR2 FQGNSA. The junction had 6 bases not matched to a gene; V was cut back by 3 bases and J by 5 bases. The CDR3 loop spans 17 amino acids. TCRdb called the RT-PCR reads again in MiXCR, with one record for every CDR3 protein. The sample has 530,000 or so distinct CDR3 sequences; 10% to 15% are singletons. V is TRBV7-2 and J is TRBJ2-1; 14 bases line up with TRBD2. The sequenced sample was PBMCs from blood, obtained on the day of vaccination. The source of this sequence is a man in his fifties or sixties who received an inactivated influenza vaccine. The CDR3 reads CASSLGGLAGAHNEQFF. DNA of the CDR3: TGTGCCAGCAGCTTGGGGGGACTAGCGGGGGCCCACAATGAGCAGTTCTTC.